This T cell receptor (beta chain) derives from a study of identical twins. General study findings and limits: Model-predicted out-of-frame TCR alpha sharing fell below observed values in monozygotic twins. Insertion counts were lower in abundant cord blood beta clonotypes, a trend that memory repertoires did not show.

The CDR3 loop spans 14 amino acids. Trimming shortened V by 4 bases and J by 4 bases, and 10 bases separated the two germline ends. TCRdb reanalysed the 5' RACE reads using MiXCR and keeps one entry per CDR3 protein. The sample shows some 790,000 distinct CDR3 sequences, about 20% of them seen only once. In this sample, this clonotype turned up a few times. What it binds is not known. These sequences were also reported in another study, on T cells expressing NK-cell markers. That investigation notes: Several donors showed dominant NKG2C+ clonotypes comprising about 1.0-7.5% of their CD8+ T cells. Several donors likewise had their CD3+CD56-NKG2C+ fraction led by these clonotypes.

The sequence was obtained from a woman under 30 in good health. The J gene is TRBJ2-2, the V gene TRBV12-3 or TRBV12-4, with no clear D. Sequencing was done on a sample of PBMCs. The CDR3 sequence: CASSSSRPTGELFF. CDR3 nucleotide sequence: TGTGCCAGCAGTTCCTCTCGGCCCACCGGGGAGCTGTTTTTT.